The TCR beta chain described here comes from a study of shared clonotypes between healthy human individuals. Whole-study context: For every donor, three CD4 naive, three CD4 memory, two CD8 naive and one CD8 memory plates were used. Study-wide findings and caveats: Shared clonotypes: 4.5% to 5% naive CD4, about 4% naive CD8, roughly 2.2% memory CD4, about 0.4% memory CD8. Estimated richness was generally greater in naive than memory subsets.

Nashville, Tennessee was home to all donors, each a Caucasian adult. With 5 bases clipped from V and 1 base from J, the junction kept 5 bases outside the gene matches. Germline CDR1 and CDR2: SGHNT and YENEEA. This CDR3 comprises 16 residues. Note on this clone: As yet, its antigen is unknown.

Profiled with immunoSEQ multiplex PCR; TCRdb holds only in-frame clones, not every one. The table lists about 2.4 million clones, under 95% of them singletons. The chain carries TRBV11-3 and TRBJ2-2; 9 bases map to TRBD2. The specimen was naive CD4+ T cells from PBMCs. The subset is: CD45RA+ positively selected. This sequence was found in a young man in good health. Some clones in this sample may be carry-over from other donors' samples. CDR3 coding DNA: TGTGCCAGCAGCCCTGGACTAGCGAGGAACACCGGGGAGCTGTTTTTT. Residues: CASSPGLARNTGELFF.